This entry lists 13 T cell receptor beta chains sequenced from one sample in a study of T cells after yellow fever vaccination. Using its own MiXCR run on the 5' RACE reads, TCRdb lists one record per CDR3 protein. The table shows over 150,000 distinct CDR3 sequences, with almost 7% occurring only once. The specimen comprised CD4+ T cells sorted from PBMCs, sampled 5 to 6 days after the first yellow fever vaccination. These receptor sequences come from a man younger than 30 who received the YFV17D yellow fever vaccine.

This chain joins TRBV12-3 or TRBV12-4 and TRBJ1-5, with D possibly TRBD1 on 6 matching bases. There are 14 residues in the CDR3. V dropped 6 bases and J dropped 2 bases, with 11 bases sitting between them. The CDR3 DNA reads TGTGCCAGCAGACTTTCAGGGGGCAATCAGCCCCAGCATTTT. The encoded protein is CASRLSGGNQPQHF.

This clonotype was seen many times. The chain has TRBV7-2 and TRBJ1-1, with TRBD1 identical over 9 bases. From germline, CDR1 is SGHTA and CDR2 FQGNSA. Trimming took 5 bases from V and 3 from J; bases not matched to a gene: 1. The CDR3 is made up of 13 amino acids. The CDR3 sequence is CASSRQGDTEAFF. DNA of the CDR3: TGTGCCAGCAGCCGACAGGGGGACACTGAAGCTTTCTTT.

Only a few counts were recorded for this clonotype. The chain carries TRBV5-4 and TRBJ1-4, with no clear D. CDR1 and CDR2 (germline): SGHNT, YYREEE (reference sequence). The CDR3 is 13 amino acids. With 4 bases removed from V and 7 bases from J, the gap between germline ends came to 11 bases. DNA for the CDR3: TGTGCCAGCAGCATGGGCCTGGGTGAAAAACTGTTTTTT. It translates to CASSMGLGEKLFF.

V usage is TRBV2 and J usage is TRBJ1-5; D is perhaps TRBD1 (5 bases). CDR1 and CDR2 from the germline V gene are SNHLY and FYNNEI. Between the trimmed V and J ends, which lost 5 bases and 6 bases, there was a span of 17 bases. This CDR3 has 15 residues. CDR3 residues: CASSPATGGGQPQHF. CDR3 bases: TGTGCCAGCAGTCCCGCAACGGGTGGGGGTCAGCCCCAGCATTTT.

This clonotype was recorded many times. In DNA, the CDR3 is TGTGCCAGCAGTTCCACCGGGACAGGGATATACGAGCAGTACGTC. This translates into CASSSTGTGIYEQYV. This sequence joins TRBV28 and TRBJ2-7, with 9 positions matching TRBD1. V lost 4 bases to trimming and J lost 4 bases; unmatched junction nucleotides: 8. Per germline, CDR1 MDHEN and CDR2 SYDVKM. The CDR3 has 15 residues.

This clonotype was seen only a few times. The rearrangement uses TRBV10-3 and TRBJ2-5, with TRBD2 matching over 11 bases. In germline, CDR1 is ENHRY, CDR2 SYGVKD. The CDR3 runs 16 residues. The trim removed 6 bases at V and 1 base at J, leaving 7 bases unmatched. The CDR3 region is CAISDRLAGFQETQYF. Written as DNA, the CDR3 is TGTGCCATCAGCGATAGACTAGCGGGATTCCAAGAGACCCAGTACTTC.

This clonotype was seen ten or more times. The rearrangement links TRBV7-6 to TRBJ2-3; 10 bases are a match to TRBD2. Germline CDR1 and CDR2: SGHVS and FNYEAQ. V lost 6 bases and J lost 5; bases outside the gene matches: 8. The CDR3 runs to 15 residues. CDR3 amino acids: CASRTTSGVVDTQYF. The CDR3 coding sequence is TGTGCCAGCAGAACTACTAGCGGGGTGGTAGATACGCAGTATTTT.

The V call is TRBV18, the J call TRBJ2-3; 8 bases are shared with TRBD1. Looked up from germline, CDR1 is KGHSH and CDR2 is LQKENI. Losses at the gene ends were 4 bases for V and 6 bases for J; bases not matched to a gene: 9. This CDR3 comprises 15 residues. The CDR3 protein is CASSRGTGFWDTQYF. For the CDR3, the DNA is TGTGCCAGCTCACGCGGGACAGGATTTTGGGATACGCAGTATTTT.

This clonotype was observed many times. The CDR3 nucleotides read TGTGCCAGCAGCCAGACGGCGGGTTGGGATACGCAGTATTTT. This encodes CASSQTAGWDTQYF. The V gene is TRBV14, the J gene TRBJ2-3, with D possibly TRBD2 on 5 matching bases. Per the germline V gene, CDR1 is SGHDN and CDR2 is FVKESK. The CDR3 spans 14 residues. The V end lost 3 bases, the J end lost 6 bases, and 13 bases lay between the germline ends.

The chain links TRBV4-3 to TRBJ2-4; 7 bases map to TRBD2. The CDR3 loop spans 16 amino acids. V trimming: 2 bases; J trimming: 0 bases; junction bases outside the gene matches: 4. CDR1 and CDR2 from the germline V gene are LGHNA and YSLEER. Here the CDR3 DNA reads TGCGCCAGCAGCCAACAGGGAGGGATAGCCAAAAACATTCAGTACTTC. This translates into CASSQQGGIAKNIQYF.

This clonotype was seen many times. The rearrangement links TRBV20-1 to TRBJ2-5; 9 bases agree with TRBD2. The CDR3 is 13 amino acids. The germline V gene encodes CDR1 DFQATT and CDR2 SNEGSKA (reference sequence). Here the CDR3 reads CSAYGLARQTQYF. As DNA, the CDR3 is TGCAGCGCCTATGGACTAGCGAGGCAGACCCAGTACTTC.

This clonotype was recorded many times. V and J are TRBV10-2 and TRBJ1-2; D unresolved. CDR1 WSHSY and CDR2 SAAADI come from the germline V gene. The germline V and J ends were trimmed by 2 bases and 5 bases, with 18 bases remaining between them. The CDR3 runs 16 residues. The CDR3 DNA reads as TGCGCCAGCAGTGAGACCTACACACACACCTCATATGGCTACACCTTC. It encodes CASSETYTHTSYGYTF.

CDR3 sequence: CASSHHPGVRDTEAFF. In nucleotides, the CDR3 is TGTGCCAGCAGTCACCACCCAGGGGTTCGGGACACTGAAGCTTTCTTT. The V and J genes are TRBV12-3 or TRBV12-4 and TRBJ1-1; the D gene is possibly TRBD1 (6 bases). Trimming left V 5 bases short and J 3 bases short, with 19 bases between. The CDR3 spans 16 residues.